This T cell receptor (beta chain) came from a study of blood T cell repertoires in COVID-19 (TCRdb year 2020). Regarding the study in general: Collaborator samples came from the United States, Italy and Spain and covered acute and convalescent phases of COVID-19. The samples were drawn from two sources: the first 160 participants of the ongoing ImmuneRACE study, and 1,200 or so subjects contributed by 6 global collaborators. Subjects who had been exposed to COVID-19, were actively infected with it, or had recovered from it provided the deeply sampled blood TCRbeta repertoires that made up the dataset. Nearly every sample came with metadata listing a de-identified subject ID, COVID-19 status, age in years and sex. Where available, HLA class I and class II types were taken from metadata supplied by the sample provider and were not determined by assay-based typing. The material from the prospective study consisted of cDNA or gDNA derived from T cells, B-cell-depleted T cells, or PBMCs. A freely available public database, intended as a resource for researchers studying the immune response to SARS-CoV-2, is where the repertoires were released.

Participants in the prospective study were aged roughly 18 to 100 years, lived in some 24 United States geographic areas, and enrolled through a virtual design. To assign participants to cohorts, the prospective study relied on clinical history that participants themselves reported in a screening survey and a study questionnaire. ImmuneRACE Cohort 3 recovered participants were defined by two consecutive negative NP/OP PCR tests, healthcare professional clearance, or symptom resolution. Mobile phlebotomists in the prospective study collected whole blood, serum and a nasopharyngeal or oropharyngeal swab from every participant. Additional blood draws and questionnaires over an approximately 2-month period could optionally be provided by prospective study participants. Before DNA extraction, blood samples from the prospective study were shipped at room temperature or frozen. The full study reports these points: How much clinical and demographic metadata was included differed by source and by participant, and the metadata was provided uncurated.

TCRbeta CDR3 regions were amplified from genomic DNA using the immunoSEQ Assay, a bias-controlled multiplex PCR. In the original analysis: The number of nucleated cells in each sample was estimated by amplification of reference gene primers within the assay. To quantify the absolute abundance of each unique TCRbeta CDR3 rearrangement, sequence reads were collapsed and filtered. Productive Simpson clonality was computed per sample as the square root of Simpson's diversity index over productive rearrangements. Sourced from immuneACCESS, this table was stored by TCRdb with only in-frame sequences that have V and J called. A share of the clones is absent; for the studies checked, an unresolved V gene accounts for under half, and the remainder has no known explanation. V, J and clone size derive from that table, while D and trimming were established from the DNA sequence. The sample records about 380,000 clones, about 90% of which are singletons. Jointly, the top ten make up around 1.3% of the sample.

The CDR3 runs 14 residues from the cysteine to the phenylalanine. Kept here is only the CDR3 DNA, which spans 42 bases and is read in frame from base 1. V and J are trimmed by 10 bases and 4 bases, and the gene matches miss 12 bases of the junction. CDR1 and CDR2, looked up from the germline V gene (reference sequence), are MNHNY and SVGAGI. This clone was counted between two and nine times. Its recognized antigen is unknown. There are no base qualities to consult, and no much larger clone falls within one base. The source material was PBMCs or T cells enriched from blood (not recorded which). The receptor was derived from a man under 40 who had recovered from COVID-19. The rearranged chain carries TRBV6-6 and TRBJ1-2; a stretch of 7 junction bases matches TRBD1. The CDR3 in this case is CATPTGYSRYGYTF. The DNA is TGTGCCACCCCGACAGGGTATTCTCGCTATGGCTACACCTTC.